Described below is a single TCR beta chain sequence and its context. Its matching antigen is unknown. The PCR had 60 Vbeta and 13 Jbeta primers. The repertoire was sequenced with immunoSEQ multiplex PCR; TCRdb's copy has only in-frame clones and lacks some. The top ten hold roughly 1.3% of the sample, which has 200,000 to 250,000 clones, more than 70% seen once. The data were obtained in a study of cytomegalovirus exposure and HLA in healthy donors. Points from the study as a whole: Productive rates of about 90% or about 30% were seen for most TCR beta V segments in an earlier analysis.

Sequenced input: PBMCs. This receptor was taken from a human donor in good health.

CDR3 DNA: TGTGCCAGTAGTATCCAACAGGGGGCTAGCAATCAGCCCCAGCATTTT. This sequence encodes CASSIQQGASNQPQHF. The chain uses TRBV19 and TRBJ1-5; 9 nucleotides match TRBD1. V lost 3 bases, J lost 0 bases, and 3 bases stayed unmatched. The CDR3 consists of 16 residues. Germline CDR1 is LNHDA and CDR2 is SQIVND (reference sequence).